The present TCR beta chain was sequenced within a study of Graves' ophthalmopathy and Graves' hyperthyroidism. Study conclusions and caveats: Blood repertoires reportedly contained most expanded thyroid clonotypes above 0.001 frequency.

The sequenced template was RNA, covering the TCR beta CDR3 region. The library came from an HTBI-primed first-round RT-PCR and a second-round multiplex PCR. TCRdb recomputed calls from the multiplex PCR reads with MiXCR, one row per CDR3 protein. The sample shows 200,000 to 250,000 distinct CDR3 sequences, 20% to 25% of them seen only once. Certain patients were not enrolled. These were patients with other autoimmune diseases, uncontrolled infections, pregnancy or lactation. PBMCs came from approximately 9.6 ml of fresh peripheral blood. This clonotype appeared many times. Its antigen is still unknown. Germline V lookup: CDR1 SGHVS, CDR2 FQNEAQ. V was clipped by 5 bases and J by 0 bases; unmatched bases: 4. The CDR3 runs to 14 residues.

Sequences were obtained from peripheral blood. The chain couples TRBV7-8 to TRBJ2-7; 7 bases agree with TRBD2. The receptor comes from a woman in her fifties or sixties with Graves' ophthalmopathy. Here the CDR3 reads CASSGEGSSYEQYF. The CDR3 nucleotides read TGTGCCAGCAGCGGGGAGGGGAGCTCCTACGAGCAGTACTTC.